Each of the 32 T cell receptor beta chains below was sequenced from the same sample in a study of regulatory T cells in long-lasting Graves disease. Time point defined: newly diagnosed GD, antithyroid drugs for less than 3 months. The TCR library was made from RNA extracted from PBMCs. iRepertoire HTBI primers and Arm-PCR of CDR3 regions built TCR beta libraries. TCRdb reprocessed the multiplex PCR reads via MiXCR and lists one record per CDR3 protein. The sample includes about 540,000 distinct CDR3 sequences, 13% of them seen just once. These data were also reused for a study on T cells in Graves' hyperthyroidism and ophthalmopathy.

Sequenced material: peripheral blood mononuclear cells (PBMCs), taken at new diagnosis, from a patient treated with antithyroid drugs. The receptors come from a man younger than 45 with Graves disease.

Written as DNA, the CDR3 is TGTGCCAGCAGCGGTTCCGGGAAGAATGAAAAACTGTTTTTT. Translating it yields CASSGSGKNEKLFF. The rearrangement uses TRBV3-1 and TRBJ1-4, with unresolved D. The germline gives CDR1 LGHDT, CDR2 YNNKEL (reference sequence). This CDR3 contains 14 residues. V lost 5 bases and J lost 5, with 12 bases in between.

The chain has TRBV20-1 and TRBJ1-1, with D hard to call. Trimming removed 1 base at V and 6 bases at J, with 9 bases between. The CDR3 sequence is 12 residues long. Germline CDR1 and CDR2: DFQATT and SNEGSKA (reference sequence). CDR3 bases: TGCAGTGCTAGAGTTCAAAACCCTGAAGCTTTCTTT. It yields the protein CSARVQNPEAFF.

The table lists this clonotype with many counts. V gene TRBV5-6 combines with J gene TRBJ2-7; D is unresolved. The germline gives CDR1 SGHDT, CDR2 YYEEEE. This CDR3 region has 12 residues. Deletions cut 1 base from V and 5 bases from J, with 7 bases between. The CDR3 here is CASSLMADEQYF. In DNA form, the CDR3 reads TGTGCCAGCAGCTTGATGGCTGACGAGCAGTACTTC. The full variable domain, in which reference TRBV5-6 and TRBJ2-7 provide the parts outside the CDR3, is DAGVTQSPTHLIKTRGQQVTLRCSPKSGHDTVSWYQQALGQGPQFIFQYYEEEERQRGNFPDRFSGHQFPNYSSELNVNALLLGDSALYLCASSLMADEQYFGPGTRLTVT.

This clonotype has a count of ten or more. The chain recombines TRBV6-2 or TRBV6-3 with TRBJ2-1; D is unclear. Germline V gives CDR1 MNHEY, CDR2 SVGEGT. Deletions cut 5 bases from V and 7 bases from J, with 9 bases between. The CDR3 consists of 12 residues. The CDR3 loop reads CASSEVRNEQFF. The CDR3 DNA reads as TGTGCCAGCAGTGAAGTTCGGAATGAGCAGTTCTTC.

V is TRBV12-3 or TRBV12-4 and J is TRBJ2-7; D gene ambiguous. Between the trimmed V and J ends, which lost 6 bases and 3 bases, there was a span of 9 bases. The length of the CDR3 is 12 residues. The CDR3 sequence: CASREDHYEQYF. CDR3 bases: TGTGCCAGCAGAGAGGACCACTACGAGCAGTACTTC.

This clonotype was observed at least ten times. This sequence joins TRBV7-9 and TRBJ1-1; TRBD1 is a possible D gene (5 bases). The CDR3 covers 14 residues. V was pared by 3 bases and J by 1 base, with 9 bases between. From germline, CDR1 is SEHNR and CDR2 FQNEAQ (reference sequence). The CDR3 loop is CASSFAGTNTEAFF. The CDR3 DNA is TGTGCCAGCAGCTTCGCAGGGACGAACACTGAAGCTTTCTTT. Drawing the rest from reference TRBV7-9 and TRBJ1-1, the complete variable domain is DTGVSQNPRHKITKRGQNVTFRCDPISEHNRLYWYRQTLGQGPEFLTYFQNEAQLEKSRLLSDRFSAERPKGSFSTLEIQRTEQGDSAMYLCASSFAGTNTEAFFGQGTRLTVV.

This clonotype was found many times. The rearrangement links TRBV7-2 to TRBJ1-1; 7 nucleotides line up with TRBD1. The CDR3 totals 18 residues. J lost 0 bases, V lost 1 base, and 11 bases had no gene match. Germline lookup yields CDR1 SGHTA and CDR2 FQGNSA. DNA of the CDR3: TGTGCCAGCAGCTTAGACCGTCCAGGGGGAATAGTGAACACTGAAGCTTTCTTT. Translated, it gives CASSLDRPGGIVNTEAFF.

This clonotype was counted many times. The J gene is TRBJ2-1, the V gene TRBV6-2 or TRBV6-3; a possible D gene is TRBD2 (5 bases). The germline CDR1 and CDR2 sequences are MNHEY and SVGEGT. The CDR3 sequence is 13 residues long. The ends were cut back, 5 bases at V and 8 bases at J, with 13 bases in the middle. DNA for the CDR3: TGTGCCAGCAGTGAAGAGGGCTTGGATGAGCAGTTCTTC. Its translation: CASSEEGLDEQFF.

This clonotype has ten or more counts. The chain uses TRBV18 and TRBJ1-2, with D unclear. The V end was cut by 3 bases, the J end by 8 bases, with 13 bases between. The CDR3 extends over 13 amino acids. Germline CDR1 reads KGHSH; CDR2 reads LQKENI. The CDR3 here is CASSPTDFWGYTF. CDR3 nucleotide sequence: TGTGCCAGCTCACCGACGGACTTCTGGGGCTACACCTTC.

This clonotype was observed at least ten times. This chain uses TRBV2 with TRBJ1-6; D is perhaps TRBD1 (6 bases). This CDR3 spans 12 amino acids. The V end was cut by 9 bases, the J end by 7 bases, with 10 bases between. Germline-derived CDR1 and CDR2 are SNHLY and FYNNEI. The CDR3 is CASYRENSPLHF. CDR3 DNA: TGTGCCAGTTACAGGGAGAATTCACCCCTCCACTTT.

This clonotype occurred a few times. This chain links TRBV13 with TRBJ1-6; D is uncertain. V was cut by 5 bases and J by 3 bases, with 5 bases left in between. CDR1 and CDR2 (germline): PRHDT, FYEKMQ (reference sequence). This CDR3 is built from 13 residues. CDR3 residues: CASSRDYNSPLHF. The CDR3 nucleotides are TGTGCCAGCAGCCGGGACTATAATTCACCCCTCCACTTT.

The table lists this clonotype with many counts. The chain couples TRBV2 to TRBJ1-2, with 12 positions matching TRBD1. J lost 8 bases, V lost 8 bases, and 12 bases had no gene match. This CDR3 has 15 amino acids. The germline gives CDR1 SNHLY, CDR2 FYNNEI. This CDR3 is CASETIRDRGLGYTF. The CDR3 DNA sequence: TGTGCCAGCGAGACCATCCGGGACAGGGGGCTCGGCTACACCTTC.

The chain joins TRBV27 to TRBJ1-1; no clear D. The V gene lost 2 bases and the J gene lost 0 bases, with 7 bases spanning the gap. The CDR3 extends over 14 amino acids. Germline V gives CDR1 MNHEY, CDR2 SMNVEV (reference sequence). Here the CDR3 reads CASSLRALNTEAFF. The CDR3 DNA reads TGTGCCAGCAGTTTAAGGGCCTTGAACACTGAAGCTTTCTTT.

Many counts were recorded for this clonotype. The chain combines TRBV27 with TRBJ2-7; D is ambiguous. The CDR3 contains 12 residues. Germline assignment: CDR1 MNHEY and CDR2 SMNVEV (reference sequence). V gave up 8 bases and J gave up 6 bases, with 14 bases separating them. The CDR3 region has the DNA TGTGCCAGCGCCCCGTTGGGGTTCGAGCAGTACTTC. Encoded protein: CASAPLGFEQYF.

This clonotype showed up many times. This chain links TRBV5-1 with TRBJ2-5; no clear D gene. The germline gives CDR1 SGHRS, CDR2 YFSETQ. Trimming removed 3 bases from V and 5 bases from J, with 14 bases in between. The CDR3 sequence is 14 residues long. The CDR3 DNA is TGCGCCAGCAGCTCTAGGACGTTGGAGGAGACCCAGTACTTC. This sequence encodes CASSSRTLEETQYF.

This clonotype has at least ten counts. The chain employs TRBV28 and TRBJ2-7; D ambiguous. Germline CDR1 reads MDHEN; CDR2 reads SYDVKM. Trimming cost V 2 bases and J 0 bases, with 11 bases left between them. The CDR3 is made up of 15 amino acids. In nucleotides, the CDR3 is TGTGCCAGCAGTTTAAGGCACTTGAGCTCCTACGAGCAGTACTTC. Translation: CASSLRHLSSYEQYF.

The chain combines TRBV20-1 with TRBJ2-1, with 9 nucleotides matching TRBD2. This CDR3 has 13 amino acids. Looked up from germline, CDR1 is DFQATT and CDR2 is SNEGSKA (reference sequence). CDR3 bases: TGCAGCGGGGGTAGCGGGAGTGGCAATGAGCAGTTCTTC. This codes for CSGGSGSGNEQFF.

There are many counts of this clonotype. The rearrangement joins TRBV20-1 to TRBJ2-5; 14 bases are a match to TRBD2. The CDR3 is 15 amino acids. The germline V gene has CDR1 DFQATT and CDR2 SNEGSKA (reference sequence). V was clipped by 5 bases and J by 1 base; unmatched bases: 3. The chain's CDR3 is CSAGLAGGIQETQYF. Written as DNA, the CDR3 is TGCAGTGCTGGACTAGCGGGAGGCATCCAAGAGACCCAGTACTTC.

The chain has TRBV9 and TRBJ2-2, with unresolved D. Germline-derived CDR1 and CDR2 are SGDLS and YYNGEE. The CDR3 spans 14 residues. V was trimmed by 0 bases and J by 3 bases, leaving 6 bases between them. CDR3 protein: CASSVAVDTGELFF. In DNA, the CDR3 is TGTGCCAGCAGCGTAGCGGTCGACACCGGGGAGCTGTTTTTT.

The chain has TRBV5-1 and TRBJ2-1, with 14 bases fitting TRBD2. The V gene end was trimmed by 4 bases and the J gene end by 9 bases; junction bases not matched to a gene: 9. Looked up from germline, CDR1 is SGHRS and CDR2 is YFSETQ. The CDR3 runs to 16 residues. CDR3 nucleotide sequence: TGCGCCAGCAGCCTCCGACTAGCGGGAGGGCGGGGTGAGCAGTTCTTC. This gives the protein CASSLRLAGGRGEQFF.

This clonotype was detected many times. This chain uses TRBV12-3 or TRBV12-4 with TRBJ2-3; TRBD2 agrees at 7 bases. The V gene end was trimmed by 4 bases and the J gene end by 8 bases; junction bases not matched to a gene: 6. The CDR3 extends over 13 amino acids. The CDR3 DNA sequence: TGTGCCAGCAGTTCCCAGACTAGCCCTACGCAGTATTTT. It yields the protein CASSSQTSPTQYF.

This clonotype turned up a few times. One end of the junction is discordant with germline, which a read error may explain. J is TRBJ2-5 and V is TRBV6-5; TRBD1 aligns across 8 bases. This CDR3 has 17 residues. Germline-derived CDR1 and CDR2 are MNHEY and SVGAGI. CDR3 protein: CASSYSGQGAHQGTQYF. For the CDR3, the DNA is TGTGCCAGCAGTTACTCGGGGCAGGGGGCTCACCAAGGGACCCAGTACTTC.

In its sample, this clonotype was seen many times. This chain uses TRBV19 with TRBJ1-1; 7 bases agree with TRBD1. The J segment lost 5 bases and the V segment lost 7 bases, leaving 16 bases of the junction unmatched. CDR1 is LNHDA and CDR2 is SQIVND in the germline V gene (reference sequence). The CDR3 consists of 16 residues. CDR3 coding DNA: TGTGCCAGTAACACATATAGAGGGGGCGACGGGACTGAAGCTTTCTTT. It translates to CASNTYRGGDGTEAFF.

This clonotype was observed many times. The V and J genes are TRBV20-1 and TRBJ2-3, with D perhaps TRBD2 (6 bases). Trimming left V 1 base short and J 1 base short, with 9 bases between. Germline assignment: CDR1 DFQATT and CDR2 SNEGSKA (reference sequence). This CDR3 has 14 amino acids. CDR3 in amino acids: CSARGPSGTDTQYF. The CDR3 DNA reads TGCAGTGCTAGAGGCCCTAGCGGCACAGATACGCAGTATTTT.

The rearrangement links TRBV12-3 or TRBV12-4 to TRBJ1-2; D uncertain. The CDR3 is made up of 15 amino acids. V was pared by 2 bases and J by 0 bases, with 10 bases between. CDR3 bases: TGTGCCAGCAGTTTACGTCGGAGTACTAACTATGGCTACACCTTC. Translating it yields CASSLRRSTNYGYTF.

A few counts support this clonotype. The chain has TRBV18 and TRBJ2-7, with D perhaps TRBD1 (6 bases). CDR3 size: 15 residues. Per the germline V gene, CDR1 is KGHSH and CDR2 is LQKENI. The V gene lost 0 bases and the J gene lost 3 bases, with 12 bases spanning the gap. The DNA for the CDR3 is TGTGCCAGCTCACCACCGGGGGCTCCAAACTACGAGCAGTACTTC. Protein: CASSPPGAPNYEQYF.

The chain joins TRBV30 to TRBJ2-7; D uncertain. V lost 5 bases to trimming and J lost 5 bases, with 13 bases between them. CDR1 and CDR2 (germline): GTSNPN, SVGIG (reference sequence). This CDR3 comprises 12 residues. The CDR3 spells CAWGEVSHEQYF. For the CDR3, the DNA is TGTGCCTGGGGCGAAGTTAGCCACGAGCAGTACTTC.

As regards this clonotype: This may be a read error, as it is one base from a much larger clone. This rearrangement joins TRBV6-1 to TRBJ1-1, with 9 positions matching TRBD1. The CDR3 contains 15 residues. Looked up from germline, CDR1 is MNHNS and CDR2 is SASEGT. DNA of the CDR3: TGTGCCTTAGCCGGACAGGGGCTTTTGAACACTGAAGCTTCCTTT. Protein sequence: CALAGQGLLNTEASF.

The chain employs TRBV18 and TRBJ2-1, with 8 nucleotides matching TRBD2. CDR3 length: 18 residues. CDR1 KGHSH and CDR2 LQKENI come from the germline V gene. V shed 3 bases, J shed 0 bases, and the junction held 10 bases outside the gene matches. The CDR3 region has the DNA TGTGCCAGCTCACCCGCCCCCATCAGCGGGAGCTCCTACAATGAGCAGTTCTTC. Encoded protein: CASSPAPISGSSYNEQFF.

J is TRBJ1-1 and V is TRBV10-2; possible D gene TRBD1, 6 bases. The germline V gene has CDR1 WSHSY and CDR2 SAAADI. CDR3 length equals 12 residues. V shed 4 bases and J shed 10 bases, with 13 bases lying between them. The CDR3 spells CASSVGDIGAFF. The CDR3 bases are TGCGCCAGCAGTGTGGGGGACATAGGAGCTTTCTTT.

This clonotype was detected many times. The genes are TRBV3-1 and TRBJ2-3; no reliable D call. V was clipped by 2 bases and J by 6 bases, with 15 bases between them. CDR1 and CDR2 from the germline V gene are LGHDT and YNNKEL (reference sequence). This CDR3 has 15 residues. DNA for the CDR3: TGTGCCAGCAGCCAACCGGGCAAGACACGGGATACGCAGTATTTT. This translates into CASSQPGKTRDTQYF.

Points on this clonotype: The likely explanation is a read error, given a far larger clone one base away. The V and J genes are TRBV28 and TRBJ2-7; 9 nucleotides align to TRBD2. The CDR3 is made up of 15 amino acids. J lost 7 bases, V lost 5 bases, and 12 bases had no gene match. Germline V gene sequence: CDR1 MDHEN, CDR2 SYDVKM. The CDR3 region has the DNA TGTGCCAGCAGTCAGTATAGCGGGAGTAGGAATGAGCAGTACTTC. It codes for CASSQYSGSRNEQYF. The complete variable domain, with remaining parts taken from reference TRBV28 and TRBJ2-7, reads DVKVTQSSRYLVKRTGEKVFLECVQDMDHENMFWYRQDPGLGLRLIYFSYDVKMKEKGDIPEGYSVSREKKERFSLILESASTNQTSMYLCASSQYSGSRNEQYFGPGTRLTVT.